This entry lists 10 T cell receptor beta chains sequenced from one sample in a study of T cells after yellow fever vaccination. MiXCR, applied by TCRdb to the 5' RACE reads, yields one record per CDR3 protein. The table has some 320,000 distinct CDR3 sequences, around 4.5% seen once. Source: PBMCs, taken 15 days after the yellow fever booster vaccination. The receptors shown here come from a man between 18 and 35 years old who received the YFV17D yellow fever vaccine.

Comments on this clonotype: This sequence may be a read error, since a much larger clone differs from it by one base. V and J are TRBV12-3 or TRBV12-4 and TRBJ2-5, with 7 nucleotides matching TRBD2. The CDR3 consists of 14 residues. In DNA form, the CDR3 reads TGTGCCAGCAGTTTAAGGCCTAGCGGAGAGAACCAGTACTTC. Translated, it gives CASSLRPSGENQYF.

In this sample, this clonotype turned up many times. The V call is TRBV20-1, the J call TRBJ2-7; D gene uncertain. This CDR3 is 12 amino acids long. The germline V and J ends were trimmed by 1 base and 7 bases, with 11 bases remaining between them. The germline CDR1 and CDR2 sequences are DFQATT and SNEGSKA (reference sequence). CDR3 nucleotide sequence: TGCAGTGCTAGAGTGGGGTTTTGGGAGCAGTACGTC. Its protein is CSARVGFWEQYV.

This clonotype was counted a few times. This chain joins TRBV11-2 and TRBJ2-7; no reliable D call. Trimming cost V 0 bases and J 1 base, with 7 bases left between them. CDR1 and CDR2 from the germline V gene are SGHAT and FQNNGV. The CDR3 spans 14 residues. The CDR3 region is CASSLDDTSYEQYF. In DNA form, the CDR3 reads TGTGCCAGCAGCTTAGATGACACTTCCTACGAGCAGTACTTC.

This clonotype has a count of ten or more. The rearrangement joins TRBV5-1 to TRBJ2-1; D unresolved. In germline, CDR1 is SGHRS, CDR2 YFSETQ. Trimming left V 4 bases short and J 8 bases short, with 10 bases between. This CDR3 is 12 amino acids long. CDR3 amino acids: CASSPPEDEQFF. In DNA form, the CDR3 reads TGCGCCAGCAGCCCTCCAGAGGATGAGCAGTTCTTC.

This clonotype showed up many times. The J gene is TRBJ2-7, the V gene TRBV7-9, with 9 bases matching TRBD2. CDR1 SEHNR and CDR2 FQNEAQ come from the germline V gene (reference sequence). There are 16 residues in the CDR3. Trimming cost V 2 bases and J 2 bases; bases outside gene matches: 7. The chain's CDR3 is CASSLTQRGDTYEQYF. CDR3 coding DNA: TGTGCCAGCAGCTTAACCCAGCGGGGGGACACCTACGAGCAGTACTTC.

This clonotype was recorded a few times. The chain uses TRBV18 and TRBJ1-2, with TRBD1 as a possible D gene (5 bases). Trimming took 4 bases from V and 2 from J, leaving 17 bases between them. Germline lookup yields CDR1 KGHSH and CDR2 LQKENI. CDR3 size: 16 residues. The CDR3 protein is CASSHSVRQPNYGYTF. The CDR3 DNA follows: TGTGCCAGCTCACACTCCGTGCGACAGCCGAACTATGGCTACACCTTC.

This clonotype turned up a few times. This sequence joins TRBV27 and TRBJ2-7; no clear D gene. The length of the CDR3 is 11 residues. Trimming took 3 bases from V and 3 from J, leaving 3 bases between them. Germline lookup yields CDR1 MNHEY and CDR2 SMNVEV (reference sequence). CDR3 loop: CASSFNYEQYF. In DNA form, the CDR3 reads TGTGCCAGCAGTTTTAACTACGAGCAGTACTTC.

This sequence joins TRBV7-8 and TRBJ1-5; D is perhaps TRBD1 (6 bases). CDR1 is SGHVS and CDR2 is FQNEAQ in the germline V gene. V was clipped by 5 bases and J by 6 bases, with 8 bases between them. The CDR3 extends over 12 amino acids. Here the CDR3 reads CASSRGTQPQHF. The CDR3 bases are TGTGCCAGCAGCAGGGGGACTCAGCCCCAGCATTTT.

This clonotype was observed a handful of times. In nucleotides, the CDR3 is TGTGCCAGCAGTGAAGAACTAGGAGGGGGCGGAGAGACCCAGTACTTC. This gives the protein CASSEELGGGGETQYF. The chain couples TRBV6-1 to TRBJ2-5; D is perhaps TRBD1 (7 bases). This CDR3 has 16 residues. The V end was cut by 1 base, the J end by 4 bases, with 16 bases between. Germline CDR1 is MNHNS and CDR2 is SASEGT.

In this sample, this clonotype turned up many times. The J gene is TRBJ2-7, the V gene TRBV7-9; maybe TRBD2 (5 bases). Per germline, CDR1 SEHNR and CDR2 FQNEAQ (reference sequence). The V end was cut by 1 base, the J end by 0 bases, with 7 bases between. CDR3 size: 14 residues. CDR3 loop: CASSLVGSSYEQYF. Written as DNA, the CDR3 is TGTGCCAGCAGCTTAGTAGGGAGCTCCTACGAGCAGTACTTC.